This T cell receptor (beta chain) was retrieved from a study of cytomegalovirus exposure and HLA in healthy donors. At the level of the study: Ancestry clustering placed around 80% of roughly 400 genotyped donors in the Caucasian-associated cluster.

Study-level findings and limits: Most TCRs appeared rarely, but some public TCRs recurred in many donors.

About this clone itself: Antigen specificity is unknown.

Trimming took off 7 bases at V and 4 bases at J, with 16 bases between the two ends. The CDR3 consists of 14 residues. Germline assignment: CDR1 SNHLY and CDR2 FYNNEI. The PCR ran on 60 Vbeta and 13 Jbeta primers. The repertoire was sequenced with immunoSEQ multiplex PCR; TCRdb's copy has only in-frame clones and lacks some. The sample lists some 150,000 clones, roughly 82% seen once, with roughly 3.2% in the top ten. This chain uses TRBV2 with TRBJ1-2; no definite D call. This sequence was found in a man younger than 35 in good health and CMV-seropositive. Sample: PBMCs. CDR3: CASKRSSSFYGYTF. The DNA for the CDR3 is TGTGCCAGCAAGAGATCCTCCTCTTTCTATGGCTACACCTTC.